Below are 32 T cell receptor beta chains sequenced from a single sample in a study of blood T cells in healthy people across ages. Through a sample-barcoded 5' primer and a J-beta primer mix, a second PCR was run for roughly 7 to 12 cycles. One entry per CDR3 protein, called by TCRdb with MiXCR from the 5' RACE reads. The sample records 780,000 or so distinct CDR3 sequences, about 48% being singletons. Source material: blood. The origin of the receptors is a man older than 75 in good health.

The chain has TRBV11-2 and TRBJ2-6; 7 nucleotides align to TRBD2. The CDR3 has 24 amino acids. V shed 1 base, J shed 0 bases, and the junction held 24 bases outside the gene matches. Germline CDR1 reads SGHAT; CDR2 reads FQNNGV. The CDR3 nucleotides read TGTGCCAGCAGCTTAGTGTTCGGCAGACCTTCCCGGGACTACATCCTCTCTGGGGCCAACGTCCTGACTTTC. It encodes CASSLVFGRPSRDYILSGANVLTF.

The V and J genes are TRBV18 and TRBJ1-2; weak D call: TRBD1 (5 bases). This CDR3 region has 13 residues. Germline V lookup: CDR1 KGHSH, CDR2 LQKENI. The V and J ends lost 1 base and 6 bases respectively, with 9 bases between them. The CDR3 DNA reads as TGTGCCAGCTCACCACAGGGGCAGGATGGCTACACCTTC. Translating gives CASSPQGQDGYTF.

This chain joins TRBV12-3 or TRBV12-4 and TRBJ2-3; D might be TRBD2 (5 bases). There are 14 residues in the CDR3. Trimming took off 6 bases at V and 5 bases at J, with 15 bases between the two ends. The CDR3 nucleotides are TGTGCCAGCAGCACTGGAGGAGGTGGAGATACGCAGTATTTT. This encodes CASSTGGGGDTQYF.

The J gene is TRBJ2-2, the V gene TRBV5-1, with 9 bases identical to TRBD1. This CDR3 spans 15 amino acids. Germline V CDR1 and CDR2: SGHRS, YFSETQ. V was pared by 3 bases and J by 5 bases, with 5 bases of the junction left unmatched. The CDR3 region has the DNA TGCGCCAGCAGCTCGGGACAGGGCTCGACCGGGGAGCTGTTTTTT. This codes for CASSSGQGSTGELFF.

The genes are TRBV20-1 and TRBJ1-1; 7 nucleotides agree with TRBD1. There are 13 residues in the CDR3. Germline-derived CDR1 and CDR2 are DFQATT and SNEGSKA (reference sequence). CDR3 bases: TGCGGCGCGGGATACCCGACAGGGCGTGAAGCTTTCTTT. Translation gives CGAGYPTGREAFF.

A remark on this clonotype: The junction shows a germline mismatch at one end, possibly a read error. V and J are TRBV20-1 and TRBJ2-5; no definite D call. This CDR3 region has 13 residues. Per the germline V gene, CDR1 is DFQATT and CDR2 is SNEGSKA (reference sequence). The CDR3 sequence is CSAGDPVGKTQYF. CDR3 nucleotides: TGCAGTGCTGGAGACCCCGTGGGAAAGACCCAGTACTTC.

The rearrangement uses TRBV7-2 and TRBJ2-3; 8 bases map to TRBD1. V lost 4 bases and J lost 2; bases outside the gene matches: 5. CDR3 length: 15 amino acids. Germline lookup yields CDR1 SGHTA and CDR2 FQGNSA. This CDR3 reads CASSWTGLDTDTQYF. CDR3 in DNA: TGTGCCAGCAGCTGGACAGGGCTCGACACAGATACGCAGTATTTT.

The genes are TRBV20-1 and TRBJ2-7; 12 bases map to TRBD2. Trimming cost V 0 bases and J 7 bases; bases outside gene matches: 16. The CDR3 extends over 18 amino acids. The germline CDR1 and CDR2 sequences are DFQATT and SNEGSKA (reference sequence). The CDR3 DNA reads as TGCAGTGCTAGAGATTTGCTAGCGGGAGGGCAAATCTTCGATGAGCAGTACTTC. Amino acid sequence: CSARDLLAGGQIFDEQYF.

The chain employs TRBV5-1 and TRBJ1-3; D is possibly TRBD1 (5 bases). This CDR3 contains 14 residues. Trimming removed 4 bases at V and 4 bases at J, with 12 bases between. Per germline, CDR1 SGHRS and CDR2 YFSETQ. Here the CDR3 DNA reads TGCGCCAGCAGCCCGGGACCTGGCGGAAACACCATATATTTT. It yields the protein CASSPGPGGNTIYF.

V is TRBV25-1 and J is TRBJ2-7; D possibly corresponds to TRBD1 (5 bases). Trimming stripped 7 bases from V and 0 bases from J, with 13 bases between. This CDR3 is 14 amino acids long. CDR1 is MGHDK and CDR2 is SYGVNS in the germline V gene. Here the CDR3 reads CASTADSNSYEQYF. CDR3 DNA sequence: TGTGCCAGCACTGCTGACAGCAACTCCTACGAGCAGTACTTC.

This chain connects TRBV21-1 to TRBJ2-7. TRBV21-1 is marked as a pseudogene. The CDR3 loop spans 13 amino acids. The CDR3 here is CAIHLGRSYEQYF. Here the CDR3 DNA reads TGTGCCATCCACCTGGGAAGAAGCTACGAGCAGTACTTC.

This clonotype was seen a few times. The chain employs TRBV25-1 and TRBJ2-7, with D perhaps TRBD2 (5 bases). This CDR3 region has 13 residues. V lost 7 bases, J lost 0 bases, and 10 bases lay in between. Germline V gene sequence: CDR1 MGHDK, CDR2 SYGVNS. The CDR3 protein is CASTRGGSYEQYF. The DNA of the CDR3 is TGTGCCAGCACTCGAGGAGGCTCCTACGAGCAGTACTTC.

The CDR3 DNA sequence: TGTGCCAGCAGGGCCCTGGCAGGGGGCTTCCAAGAGACCCAGTACTTC. Amino acids: CASRALAGGFQETQYF. The rearrangement joins TRBV2 to TRBJ2-5; 8 positions agree with TRBD1. Trimming took 6 bases from V and 1 from J; bases not matched to a gene: 10. Germline V CDR1 and CDR2: SNHLY, FYNNEI. The CDR3 spans 16 residues. Looking up the rest from reference TRBV2 and TRBJ2-5 gives the full variable domain: EPEVTQTPSHQVTQMGQEVILRCVPISNHLYFYWYRQILGQKVEFLVSFYNNEISEKSEIFDDQFSVERPDGSNFTLKIRSTKLEDSAMYFCASRALAGGFQETQYFGPGTRLLVL.

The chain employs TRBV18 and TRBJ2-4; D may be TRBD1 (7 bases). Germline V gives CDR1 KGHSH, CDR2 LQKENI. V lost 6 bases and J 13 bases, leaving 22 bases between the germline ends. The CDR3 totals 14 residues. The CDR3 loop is CASSRGQVPGEQYF. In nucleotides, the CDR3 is TGTGCCAGCTCTCGCGGACAGGTACCGGGGGAGCAGTACTTC.

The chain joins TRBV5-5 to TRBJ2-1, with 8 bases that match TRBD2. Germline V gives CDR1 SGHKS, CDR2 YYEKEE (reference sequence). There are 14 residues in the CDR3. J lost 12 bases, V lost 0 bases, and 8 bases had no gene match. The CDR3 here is CASSLGLAGQGQFF. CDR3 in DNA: TGTGCCAGCAGCTTGGGGCTAGCGGGTCAGGGGCAGTTCTTC.

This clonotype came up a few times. CDR3: CSVTPGQPYSGYTF. The CDR3, as DNA: TGCAGCGTCACTCCGGGACAGCCTTATAGTGGCTACACCTTC. The rearrangement joins TRBV29-1 to TRBJ1-2; 7 bases map to TRBD1. This CDR3 comprises 14 residues. V lost 6 bases, J lost 7 bases, and 14 bases stayed unmatched. The germline CDR1 and CDR2 sequences are SQVTM and ANQGSEA.

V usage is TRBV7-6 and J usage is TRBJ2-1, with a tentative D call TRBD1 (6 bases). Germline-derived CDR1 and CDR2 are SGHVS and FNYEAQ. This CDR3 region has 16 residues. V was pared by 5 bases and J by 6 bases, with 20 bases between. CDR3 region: CASSPGVGAATNEQFF. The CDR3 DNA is TGTGCCAGCAGCCCCGGGGTGGGGGCGGCAACCAATGAGCAGTTCTTC.

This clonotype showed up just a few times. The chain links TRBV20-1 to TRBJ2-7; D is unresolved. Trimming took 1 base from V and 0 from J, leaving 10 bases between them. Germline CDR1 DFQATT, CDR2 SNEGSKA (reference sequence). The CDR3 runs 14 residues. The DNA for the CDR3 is TGCAGTGCTAGAGCCGAGGAGAGCTCCTACGAGCAGTACTTC. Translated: CSARAEESSYEQYF.

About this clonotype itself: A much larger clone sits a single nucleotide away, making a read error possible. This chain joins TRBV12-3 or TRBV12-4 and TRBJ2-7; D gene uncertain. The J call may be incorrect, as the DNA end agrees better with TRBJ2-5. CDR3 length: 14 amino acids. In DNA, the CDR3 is TGTGCCGGCAGCTCCCCCTCGCAAGGTGGGACCCAGTACTTC. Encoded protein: CAGSSPSQGGTQYF.

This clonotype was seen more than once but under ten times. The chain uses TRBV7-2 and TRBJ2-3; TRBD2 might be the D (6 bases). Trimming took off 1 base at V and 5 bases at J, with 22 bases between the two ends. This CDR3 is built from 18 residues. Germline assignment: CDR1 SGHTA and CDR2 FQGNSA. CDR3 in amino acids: CASSLVSRELPRGDTQYF. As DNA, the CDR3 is TGTGCCAGCAGCTTAGTTTCACGGGAGCTTCCCCGTGGAGATACGCAGTATTTT.

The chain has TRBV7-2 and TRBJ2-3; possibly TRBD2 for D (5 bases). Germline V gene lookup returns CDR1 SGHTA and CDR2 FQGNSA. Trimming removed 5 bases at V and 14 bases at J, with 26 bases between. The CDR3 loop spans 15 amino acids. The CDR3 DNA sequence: TGTGCCAGCAGCCGAGACGCCAGCGGATTAGGATACGCGTATTTT. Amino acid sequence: CASSRDASGLGYAYF. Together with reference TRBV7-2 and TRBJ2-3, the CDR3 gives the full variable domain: GAGVSQSPSNKVTEKGKDVELRCDPISGHTALYWYRQSLGQGLEFLIYFQGNSAPDKSGLPSDRFSAERTGGSVSTLTIQRTQQEDSAVYLCASSRDASGLGYAYFGPGTRLTVL.

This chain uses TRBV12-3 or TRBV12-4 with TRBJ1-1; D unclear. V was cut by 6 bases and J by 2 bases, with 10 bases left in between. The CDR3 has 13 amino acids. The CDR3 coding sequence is TGTGCCAGCAGGACTCCTAGAAACACTGAAGCTTTCTTT. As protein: CASRTPRNTEAFF.

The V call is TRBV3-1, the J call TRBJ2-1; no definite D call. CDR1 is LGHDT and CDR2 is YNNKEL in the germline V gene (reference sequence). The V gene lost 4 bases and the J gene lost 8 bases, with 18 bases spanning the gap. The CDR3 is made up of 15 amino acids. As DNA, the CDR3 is TGTGCCAGCAGCCCGACGTTCGGTCCGGAAGATGAGCAGTTCTTC. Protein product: CASSPTFGPEDEQFF.

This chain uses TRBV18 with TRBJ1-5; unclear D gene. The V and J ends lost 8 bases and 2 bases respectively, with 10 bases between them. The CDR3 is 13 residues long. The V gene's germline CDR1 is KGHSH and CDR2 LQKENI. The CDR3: CASAPDRNQPQHF. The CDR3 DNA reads TGTGCCAGCGCCCCCGATCGCAATCAGCCCCAGCATTTT.

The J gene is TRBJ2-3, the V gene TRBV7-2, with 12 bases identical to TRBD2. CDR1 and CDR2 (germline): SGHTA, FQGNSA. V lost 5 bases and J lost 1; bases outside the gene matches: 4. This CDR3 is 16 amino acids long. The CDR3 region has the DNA TGTGCCAGCAGCCCCCGGACTAGCGGGGGCACAGATACGCAGTATTTT. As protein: CASSPRTSGGTDTQYF.

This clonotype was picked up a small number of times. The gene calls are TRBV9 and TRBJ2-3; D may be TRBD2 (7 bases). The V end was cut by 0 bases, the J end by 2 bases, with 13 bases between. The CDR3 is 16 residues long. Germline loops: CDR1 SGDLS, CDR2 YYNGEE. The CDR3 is CASSVEGGADTDTQYF. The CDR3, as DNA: TGTGCCAGCAGCGTAGAGGGGGGGGCCGACACAGATACGCAGTATTTT.

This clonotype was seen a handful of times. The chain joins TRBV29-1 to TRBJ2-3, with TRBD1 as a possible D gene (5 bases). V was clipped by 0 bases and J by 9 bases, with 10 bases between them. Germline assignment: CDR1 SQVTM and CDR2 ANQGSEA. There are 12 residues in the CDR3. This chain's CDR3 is CSVEDPSGTQYF. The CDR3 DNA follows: TGCAGCGTTGAAGATCCCTCAGGGACGCAGTATTTT.

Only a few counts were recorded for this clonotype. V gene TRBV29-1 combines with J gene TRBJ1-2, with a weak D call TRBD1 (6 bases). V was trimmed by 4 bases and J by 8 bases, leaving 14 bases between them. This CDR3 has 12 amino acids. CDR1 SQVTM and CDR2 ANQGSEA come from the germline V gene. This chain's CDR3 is CSVVGGAEGYTF. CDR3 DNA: TGCAGCGTTGTAGGGGGGGCGGAGGGCTACACCTTC.

The CDR3 DNA is TGTGCCATCAGAACTCAGGGGGCGACTGAAGCTTTCTTT. It codes for CAIRTQGATEAFF. V gene TRBV10-3 combines with J gene TRBJ1-1; 8 bases line up with TRBD1. Trimming at V came to 6 bases and at J to 5 bases, leaving 5 bases not matched to a gene. Germline-derived CDR1 and CDR2 are ENHRY and SYGVKD. This CDR3 is built from 13 residues.

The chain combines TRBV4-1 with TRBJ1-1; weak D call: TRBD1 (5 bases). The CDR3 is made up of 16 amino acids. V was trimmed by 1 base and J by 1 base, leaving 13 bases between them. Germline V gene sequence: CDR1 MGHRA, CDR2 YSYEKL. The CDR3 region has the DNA TGCGCCAGCAGCCAAGGCCTAGGTGGGGGGAACACTGAAGCTTTCTTT. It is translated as CASSQGLGGGNTEAFF.

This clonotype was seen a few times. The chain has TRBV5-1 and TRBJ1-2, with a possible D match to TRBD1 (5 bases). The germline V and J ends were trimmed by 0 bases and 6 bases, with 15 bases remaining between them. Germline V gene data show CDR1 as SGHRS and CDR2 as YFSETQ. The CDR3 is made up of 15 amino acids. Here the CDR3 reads CASSLAGAPPDGYTF. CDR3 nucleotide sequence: TGCGCCAGCAGCTTGGCCGGGGCCCCGCCGGATGGCTACACCTTC.

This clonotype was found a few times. Written as DNA, the CDR3 is TGCAGCGTTAAGACCGTTACGGGTGGGACCCAGTACTTC. Amino acid sequence: CSVKTVTGGTQYF. This chain links TRBV29-1 with TRBJ2-5; D call uncertain. Germline lookup yields CDR1 SQVTM and CDR2 ANQGSEA. V was pared by 5 bases and J by 7 bases, with 17 bases between. CDR3 length: 13 residues.